This is a list of T cell receptor beta chains from one sample in a study of memory CD8 T cells in hepatitis C reinfection. Profiled with immunoSEQ multiplex PCR; TCRdb holds only in-frame clones, not every one. The table for this sample gives about 82 clones. The source material was HCV tetramer-positive CD8+ T cells sorted from blood. Every receptor here comes from a man in his fifties or sixties with hepatitis C virus infection. Both conserved end residues are part of each CDR3.

v_call: TRBV4-3; cdr3_aa: CASSQEIAAGGGDTQYF
v_call: TRBV4-3; cdr3_aa: CASSQEPTGAGGGDTQYF
v_call: TRBV9; cdr3_aa: CASSINNEQFF
v_call: TRBV6-1; cdr3_aa: CASSDPLAGGNEQYF
v_call: TRBV4-2; cdr3_aa: CASSQEAAGGPYEQYF
v_call: TRBV7-3; cdr3_aa: CASSSLLAGGVRDTQYF
v_call: TRBV5-1; cdr3_aa: CASSVPGQGITDTQYF
v_call: TRBV27; cdr3_aa: CASSLGTQTYEQYF
v_call: TRBV4-1; cdr3_aa: CASSQAAGVGYPTEAFF
v_call: TRBV6-1; cdr3_aa: CASSEVVTAFSYEQYF
v_call: TRBV4-3; cdr3_aa: CASSQEIPAGDNTGELFF
v_call: TRBV4-2; cdr3_aa: CASSQETGGPWGEQYF
v_call: TRBV13; cdr3_aa: CASSFSGPNQPQHF
v_call: TRBV4-2; cdr3_aa: CASSQLLAGGSYEQYF
v_call: TRBV4-2; cdr3_aa: CASSQDMGISYTGELFF
v_call: TRBV9; cdr3_aa: CASSGANTEAFF
v_call: TRBV4-3; cdr3_aa: CASSQEQGAPGELFF
v_call: TRBV4-2; cdr3_aa: CASSQEQGGVRWGEAFF
v_call: TRBV30; cdr3_aa: CAHRQGADTEAFF
v_call: TRBV6-5; cdr3_aa: CASWGGEQYF
v_call: TRBV18; cdr3_aa: CASSPGQGHGYTF
v_call: TRBV11-2; cdr3_aa: CASSLDRQGHEQFF
v_call: TRBV28; cdr3_aa: CASSLLVAGGPQETQYF
v_call: TRBV7-3; cdr3_aa: CASSLTCDRTHSVYGYTF
v_call: TRBV4-3; cdr3_aa: CASSRPPGQGAEKLFF